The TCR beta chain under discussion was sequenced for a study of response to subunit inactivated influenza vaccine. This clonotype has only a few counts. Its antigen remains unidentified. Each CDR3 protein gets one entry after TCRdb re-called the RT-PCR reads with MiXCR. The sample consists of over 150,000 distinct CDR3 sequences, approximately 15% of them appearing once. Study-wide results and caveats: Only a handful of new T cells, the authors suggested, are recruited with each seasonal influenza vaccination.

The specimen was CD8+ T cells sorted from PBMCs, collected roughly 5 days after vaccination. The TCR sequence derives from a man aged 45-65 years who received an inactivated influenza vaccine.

The CDR3 DNA reads TGTGCCAGCAGCTTAACCGGACAGGGGGCCGGTGAGCAGTTCTTC. Translated, it gives CASSLTGQGAGEQFF. J is TRBJ2-1 and V is TRBV7-9; the match to TRBD1 covers 11 bases. The CDR3 extends over 15 amino acids. The germline V gene has CDR1 SEHNR and CDR2 FQNEAQ (reference sequence). With 2 bases clipped from V and 9 bases from J, the junction kept 6 bases outside the gene matches.